This T cell receptor beta chain was identified during a study of CD8 T cells in Susac syndrome. This clonotype came up a few times. RNA was extracted with the RNeasy kit, and a quantity of roughly 0.5 to 1 ug was reverse transcribed using random hexamers. The amplification used immunoSEQ multiplex PCR on TCR beta CDR3; it spanned 54 Vbeta and 13 Jbeta. TCRdb reprocessed the immunoSEQ multiplex PCR reads with MiXCR, giving one entry per CDR3 protein. The data hold around 270,000 distinct CDR3 sequences, with 75% to 85% observed a single time. TEMRA cells underwent FACS enrichment and CD8+ and CD4+ T cells underwent negative isolation. The V and J ends lost 4 bases and 7 bases, in that order; junction bases with no gene match: 9. From germline, CDR1 is SGHNT and CDR2 YYREEE (reference sequence). This CDR3 region has 14 residues.

What was sequenced was CD8+ T cells from PBMCs. The clonotype comes from a human donor with multiple sclerosis. J is TRBJ2-7 and V is TRBV5-4; 9 positions agree with TRBD1. The CDR3 loop is CASSRDRGIREQYF. Here the CDR3 DNA reads TGTGCCAGCAGCCGCGACAGGGGGATACGGGAGCAGTACTTC. The full variable domain, in which reference TRBV5-4 and TRBJ2-7 provide the parts outside the CDR3, is ETGVTQSPTHLIKTRGQQVTLRCSSQSGHNTVSWYQQALGQGPQFIFQYYREEENGRGNFPPRFSGLQFPNYSSELNVNALELDDSALYLCASSRDRGIREQYFGPGTRLTVT.